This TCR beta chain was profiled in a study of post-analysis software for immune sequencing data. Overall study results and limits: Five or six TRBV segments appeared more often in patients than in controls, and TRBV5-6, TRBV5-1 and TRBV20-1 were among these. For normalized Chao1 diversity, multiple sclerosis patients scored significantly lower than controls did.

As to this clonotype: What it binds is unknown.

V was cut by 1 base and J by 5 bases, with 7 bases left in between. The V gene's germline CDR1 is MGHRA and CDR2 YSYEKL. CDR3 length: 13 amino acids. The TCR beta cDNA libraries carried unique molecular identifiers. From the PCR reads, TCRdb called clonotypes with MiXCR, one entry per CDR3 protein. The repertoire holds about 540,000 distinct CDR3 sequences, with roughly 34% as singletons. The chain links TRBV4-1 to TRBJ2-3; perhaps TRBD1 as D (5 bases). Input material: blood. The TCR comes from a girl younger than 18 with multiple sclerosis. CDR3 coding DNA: TGCGCCAGCAGCCAAGCCAGGGAAGATACGCAGTATTTT. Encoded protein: CASSQAREDTQYF.